This is a list of T cell receptor beta chains from one sample in a study of cytomegalovirus exposure and HLA in healthy donors. Using immunoSEQ multiplex PCR, the repertoire was profiled, and TCRdb retains in-frame clones only, with some absent. The profile shows 100,000 to 150,000 clones, under 80% of them singletons. The sequenced sample consisted of PBMCs. Receptors originate from a woman aged 55-70 years in good health and CMV-seropositive. Both conserved end residues are trimmed from each CDR3.

TRBJ2-5 | TRBV9 | ASSVEAEETQY
TRBJ1-5 | TRBV7-3 | ASSLNSGQPQH
TRBJ2-3 | TRBV11-2 | ASSLEPQKDTQY
TRBJ2-7 | TRBV6-5 | ASSYTRDPAYEQY
TRBJ1-2 | TRBV10-3 | AISERDRANYGYT
TRBJ2-5 | TRBV7-2 | ASSRTGGSRETQY
TRBJ1-5 | TRBV4-3 | ASSQDTGYQPQH
TRBJ2-1 | TRBV29-1 | SVVRLAGNEQF
TRBJ1-2 | TRBV10-1 | ASSEPTGTGAFGNYGYT
TRBJ2-5 | TRBV11-2 | ASSLGDYLQETQY
TRBJ1-2 | TRBV28 | ASSLPGANNYGYT
TRBJ2-1 | TRBV19 | ASTFGSSYNEQF
TRBJ2-1 | TRBV29-1 | STKHGYNEQF
TRBJ2-7 | TRBV9 | ASSPGEPPYEQY
TRBJ2-3 | TRBV7-3 | ASSLRGGAPDTQY
TRBJ2-7 | TRBV30 | AWSDLDSYEQY
TRBJ1-5 | TRBV30 | AWGLGGVRRAPQH
TRBJ2-3 | TRBV4-1 | ASSQERDRALTDTQY
TRBJ1-2 | TRBV15 | ATSRVRTGGYT
TRBJ1-3 | TRBV2 | ASRRQGSSGNTIY
TRBJ1-1 | TRBV29-1 | SVGALNTEAF
TRBJ1-1 | TRBV7-9 | ASSLGGGPAF
TRBJ1-2 | TRBV6-5 | ASSYKDSLRNGYT
TRBJ1-2 | TRBV7-2 | ASSFQGAGSYT